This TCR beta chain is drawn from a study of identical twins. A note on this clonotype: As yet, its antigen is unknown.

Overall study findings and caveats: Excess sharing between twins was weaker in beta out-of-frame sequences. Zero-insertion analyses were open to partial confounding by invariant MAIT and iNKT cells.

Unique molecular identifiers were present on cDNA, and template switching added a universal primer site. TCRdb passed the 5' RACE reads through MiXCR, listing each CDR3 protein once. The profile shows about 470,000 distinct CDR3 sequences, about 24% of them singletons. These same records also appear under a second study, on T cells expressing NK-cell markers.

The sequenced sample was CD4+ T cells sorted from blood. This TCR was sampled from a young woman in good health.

The CDR3 DNA is TGTGCCAGCAGCTTAGAAGGAGGACTCACTGAAGCTTTCTTT. Amino acid sequence: CASSLEGGLTEAFF. V usage is TRBV7-9 and J usage is TRBJ1-1; D gene ambiguous. Between the trimmed V and J ends, which lost 1 base and 4 bases, there was a span of 10 bases. The germline CDR1 and CDR2 sequences are SEHNR and FQNEAQ (reference sequence). The CDR3 spans 14 residues.